The present entry profiles one TCR beta chain with its context. This receptor's antigen is unknown. The input lacks base qualities; no much larger clone sits a single base away. Sample treatment or condition, as interpreted from the label and publication: in vitro stimulation with specific CMV peptide epitopes to enrich CMV-specific T cells. The sample belongs to a study of T cell repertoires in cytomegalovirus infection (dated by TCRdb to between 2018 and 2020). The study in broad terms: Recently identified HLA-C-restricted CMV epitopes, whose presentation resists viral immunomodulation, were targeted by peptide stimulations together with well-studied HLA-B-restricted epitopes. Donor HLA type was relevant to the analysis, as public TCR beta signatures indicated carriage of CMV infection together with the matching HLA type. What the authors observed across the whole study: Cumulative frequency of public TCR beta family members discriminated carriers of CMV infection plus the relevant HLA type in this cohort and an independent roughly 320-donor cohort. The ex vivo response was dominated by HLA-C-restricted CMV-specific TCR beta clonotypes, which also provided the single most frequent clonotype in two of eight donors.

The data were produced on an Illumina HiSeq 1500. TCRdb took the public reads, trimmed them with fastp at Q25, ran MiXCR for clone calling and kept in-frame beta chains. Here each entry gathers all rows of one CDR3 protein and keeps the most common genes and DNA. The sample table lists 680,000 or so distinct CDR3 sequences, around a third of them with a count of one. The ten largest account for roughly 18% of the sample. The trim is 4 bases for V and 0 bases for J, with a gap of 16 bases between the germline ends. Reading from cysteine to phenylalanine, the CDR3 counts 17 amino acids. The CDR3 DNA has 51 bases and is translated from base 1. In the germline V gene (reference sequence), CDR1 corresponds to LNHDA and CDR2 to SQIVND.

Recombination joined TRBV19 with TRBJ2-4; the D call is possibly TRBD1 or TRBD2, each sharing 7 bases. The clonotype was recovered from a human donor in good health (CMV status not recorded). Some clones in this sample may be carry-over from other donors' samples. This specimen consisted of cultured PBMCs, obtained from culture after CMV antigen stimulation. The nucleotides read TGTGCCAGTAGTACACCAGCGGGACAGCTAGCCAAAAACATTCAGTACTTC. This codes for CASSTPAGQLAKNIQYF.